This is a list of T cell receptor beta chains from one sample in a study of cytomegalovirus exposure and HLA in healthy donors. Assay used: immunoSEQ multiplex PCR; TCRdb lists only in-frame clones, some missing. The sample contains about 200,000 clones, around 80% of which appear only once. Material for sequencing was PBMCs. The receptors derive from a man in his forties in good health and CMV-seronegative. CDR3s include the opening cysteine and the closing phenylalanine or tryptophan. The order of the fields is D gene, J gene, V gene, CDR3 protein, CDR3 DNA. The D gene is left open where the match is weak.

TRBD1,TRBJ1-1,TRBV7-2,CASSLARTGNTEAFF,TGTGCCAGCAGCTTAGCACGGACAGGGAACACTGAAGCTTTCTTT
.,TRBJ2-1,TRBV29-1,CSVDVGSGWDEQFF,TGCAGCGTTGACGTAGGATCGGGTTGGGATGAGCAGTTCTTC
TRBD2,TRBJ2-1,TRBV6-1,CASSPWDYNNEQFF,TGTGCCAGCAGTCCCTGGGACTACAACAATGAGCAGTTCTTC
.,TRBJ1-2,TRBV10-3,CAIGGSQYGYTF,TGTGCCATCGGCGGCAGCCAATATGGCTACACCTTC
TRBD1,TRBJ1-1,TRBV27,CASSLTGGYTEAFF,TGTGCCAGCAGTTTGACAGGGGGCTACACTGAAGCTTTCTTT
TRBD1,TRBJ2-7,TRBV28,CASSSGTGRLRGQYF,TGTGCCAGCAGTTCCGGGACAGGGCGGCTCCGAGGGCAGTACTTC
TRBD1,TRBJ1-2,TRBV19,CASSILTGTEGYTF,TGTGCCAGTAGTATCCTGACAGGGACAGAAGGCTACACCTTC
TRBD1,TRBJ2-1,TRBV2,CASPGQTSYNEQFF,TGTGCCAGTCCGGGACAGACCTCCTACAATGAGCAGTTCTTC
TRBD1,TRBJ1-1,TRBV5-1,CASSPGQGEAFF,TGCGCCAGCAGCCCGGGACAGGGGGAAGCTTTCTTT
.,TRBJ1-5,TRBV5-6,CASSLQKDQPQHF,TGTGCCAGCAGCTTACAGAAGGATCAGCCCCAGCATTTT
TRBD2,TRBJ2-5,TRBV5-1,CASSPLAGARYQETQYF,TGCGCCAGCAGCCCATTAGCGGGGGCTCGGTACCAAGAGACCCAGTACTTC
TRBD1,TRBJ2-7,TRBV4-2,CASSSDRANLEQYF,TGTGCCAGCAGCTCGGACAGGGCCAATCTTGAGCAGTACTTC
.,TRBJ1-1,TRBV5-6,CASSPWEGTEAFF,TGTGCCAGCAGCCCCTGGGAGGGCACTGAAGCTTTCTTT
.,TRBJ1-1,TRBV6-1,CASSDTNRATEAFF,TGTGCCAGCAGCGATACGAACAGGGCAACTGAAGCTTTCTTT
.,TRBJ1-5,TRBV6-6,CASSGEGNQPQHF,TGTGCCAGCAGTGGGGAGGGGAATCAGCCCCAGCATTTT
TRBD1,TRBJ2-3,TRBV19,CASSIEDRTTDTQYF,TGTGCCAGTAGTATAGAGGACAGGACCACAGATACGCAGTATTTT